This TCR beta chain was obtained from a study of control samples from healthy donors and cancer patients. Germline CDR1 and CDR2: SGHAT and FQNNGV. This CDR3 region has 15 residues. Trimming pared 0 bases from V and 2 bases from J, leaving 8 bases between. This table comes from immunoSEQ multiplex PCR, and its TCRdb copy is limited to in-frame clones, with some not included. The sample holds tens of thousands of clones, about nine tenths seen once. Sequenced sample: PBMCs. The receptor was isolated from a man in his fifties or sixties with lung cancer. This chain links TRBV11-2 with TRBJ1-3; D possibly corresponds to TRBD1 (6 bases). CDR3 sequence reads: CASSLDRTAGNTIYF. The CDR3 nucleotides read TGTGCCAGCAGCTTAGACCGGACAGCTGGAAACACCATATATTTT. Supplemented by reference TRBV11-2 and TRBJ1-3, the full variable domain reads EAGVAQSPRYKIIEKRQSVAFWCNPISGHATLYWYQQILGQGPKLLIQFQNNGVVDDSQLPKDRFSAERLKGVDSTLKIQPAKLEDSAVYLCASSLDRTAGNTIYFGEGSWLTVV.